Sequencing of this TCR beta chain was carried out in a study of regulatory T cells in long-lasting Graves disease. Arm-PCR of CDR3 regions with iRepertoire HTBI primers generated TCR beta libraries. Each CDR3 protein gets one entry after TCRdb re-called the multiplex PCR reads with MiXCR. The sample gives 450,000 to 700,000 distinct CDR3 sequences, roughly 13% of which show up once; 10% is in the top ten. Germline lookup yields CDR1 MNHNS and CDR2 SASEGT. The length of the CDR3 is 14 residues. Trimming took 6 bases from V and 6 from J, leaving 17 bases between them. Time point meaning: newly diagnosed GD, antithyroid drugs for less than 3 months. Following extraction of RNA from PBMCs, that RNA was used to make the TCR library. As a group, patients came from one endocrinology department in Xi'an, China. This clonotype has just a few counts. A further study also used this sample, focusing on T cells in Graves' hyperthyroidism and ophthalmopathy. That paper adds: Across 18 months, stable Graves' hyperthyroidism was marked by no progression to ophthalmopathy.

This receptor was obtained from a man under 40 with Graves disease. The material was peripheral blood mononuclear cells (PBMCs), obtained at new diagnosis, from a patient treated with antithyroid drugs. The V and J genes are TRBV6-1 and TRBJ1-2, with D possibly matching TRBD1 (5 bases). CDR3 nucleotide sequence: TGTGCCAGCAGAGAGACACAGGACTTACATGGCTACACCTTC. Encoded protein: CASRETQDLHGYTF.